The entry below describes one T cell receptor (beta chain). What it recognizes is unknown. cDNA synthesis used the whole RNA isolate, giving expressed TCRB sequences. The protocol was immunoSEQ multiplex PCR, while the TCRdb copy is restricted to in-frame clones and leaves out a portion. The sample records hundreds of thousands of clones, about 30% being singletons. This record comes from a study of beta chain features in type 1 diabetes. Findings and caveats of the study: PCR may have favored shorter templates equally in patients and controls.

The sequence was collected from a man aged 18 to 30 in good health. The sample comprised naive CD4+ T cells from blood.

The DNA for the CDR3 is TGTGCCAGCAGGACTAGCGGGGGATCCTACGAGCAGTACTTC. It translates to CASRTSGGSYEQYF. This chain uses TRBV28 with TRBJ2-7; TRBD2 agrees at 12 bases. V lost 6 bases to trimming and J lost 1 base; unmatched junction nucleotides: 1. The CDR3 spans 14 residues. The germline gives CDR1 MDHEN, CDR2 SYDVKM.